The rows below give T cell receptor beta chains drawn from one sample of a study of OX40 agonist ivuxolimab in advanced cancers. Assay: immunoSEQ multiplex PCR; the TCRdb copy retains only in-frame clones and omits some. The sample has about 68,000 clones; over 80% are singletons. The sequencing here drew on CD4+ or CD8+ T cells sorted from blood, taken in a trial of the OX40 agonist ivuxolimab. The receptors shown here come from an adult with an advanced solid tumor such as melanoma, head and neck, liver or kidney cancer. The CDR3 runs from the conserved cysteine through the conserved F or W. Each record gives: CDR3 protein, CDR3 DNA, D gene, J gene, V gene, clone size. The D gene is left open where the match is weak. Only some rows state a clone size, as once, few, many or a class for expanded clones.

CDR3: CASSEYGVSRTEAFF; DNA: TGTGCCAGCAGTGAATACGGGGTTTCTCGGACTGAAGCTTTCTTT; D: .; J: TRBJ1-1; V: TRBV6-1; size: .
CDR3: CASSPWGGSTDTQYF; DNA: TGTGCCAGCAGCCCTTGGGGCGGGAGTACAGATACGCAGTATTTT; D: TRBD2; J: TRBJ2-3; V: TRBV7-3; size: .
CDR3: CASSTVGPSSYEQYF; DNA: TGTGCCAGCAGTACCGTGGGACCGAGCTCCTACGAGCAGTACTTC; D: .; J: TRBJ2-7; V: TRBV25-1; size: .
CDR3: CASSFGPGQGEKLFF; DNA: TGTGCCAGCAGCTTCGGACCGGGACAGGGTGAAAAACTGTTTTTT; D: TRBD1; J: TRBJ1-4; V: TRBV5-5; size: .
CDR3: CASSWGVGEVRNTEAFF; DNA: TGTGCCAGCAGCTGGGGGGTAGGGGAGGTCCGTAACACTGAAGCTTTCTTT; D: .; J: TRBJ1-1; V: TRBV13; size: .
CDR3: CASSLVVTRTYEQYF; DNA: TGTGCCAGCAGCTTGGTAGTGACGAGAACCTACGAGCAGTACTTC; D: .; J: TRBJ2-7; V: TRBV28; size: .
CDR3: CASSLGPGITYGYTF; DNA: TGTGCCAGCAGTTTAGGTCCGGGAATTACCTATGGCTACACCTTC; D: .; J: TRBJ1-2; V: TRBV28; size: .
CDR3: CASSPTEDTQYF; DNA: TGCGCCAGCAGTCCTACCGAAGATACGCAGTATTTT; D: .; J: TRBJ2-3; V: TRBV23-1; size: .
CDR3: CASSPGMNYGYTF; DNA: TGTGCCAGTAGCCCCGGGATGAACTATGGCTACACCTTC; D: .; J: TRBJ1-2; V: TRBV19; size: .
CDR3: CASSLEPGSYEQYF; DNA: TGTGCCAGCAGCTTAGAACCTGGCTCCTACGAGCAGTACTTC; D: .; J: TRBJ2-7; V: TRBV7-8; size: .
CDR3: CASSFWGTATEAFF; DNA: TGTGCCAGTAGTTTTTGGGGGACCGCCACTGAAGCTTTCTTT; D: .; J: TRBJ1-1; V: TRBV19; size: .
CDR3: CASSQERDPGGELFF; DNA: TGTGCCAGCAGCCAAGAGAGGGACCCAGGCGGGGAGCTGTTTTTT; D: .; J: TRBJ2-2; V: TRBV4-2; size: .
CDR3: CATNRETYEQYF; DNA: TGTGCTACGAACAGGGAAACCTACGAGCAGTACTTC; D: .; J: TRBJ2-7; V: TRBV21-1; size: .
CDR3: CASSPRAYEQYF; DNA: TGTGCCAGCAGCCCTAGGGCCTACGAGCAGTACTTC; D: .; J: TRBJ2-7; V: TRBV7-9; size: .
CDR3: CASSLSSNQPQHF; DNA: TGTGCCAGCAGCCTAAGTAGCAATCAGCCCCAGCATTTT; D: .; J: TRBJ1-5; V: TRBV6-5; size: .
CDR3: CASSINNYGYTF; DNA: TGTGCCAGTAGTATAAACAACTATGGCTACACCTTC; D: .; J: TRBJ1-2; V: TRBV19; size: .
CDR3: CASSIMWGANTEAFF; DNA: TGTGCCAGTAGTATAATGTGGGGCGCGAACACTGAAGCTTTCTTT; D: .; J: TRBJ1-1; V: TRBV19; size: .
CDR3: CASSPRSLRGPDYNEQFF; DNA: TGTGCCAGCAGCCCTCGAAGCCTCAGGGGCCCCGACTACAATGAGCAGTTCTTC; D: .; J: TRBJ2-1; V: TRBV28; size: once
CDR3: CASRLSGARTDTQYF; DNA: TGTGCCAGCAGACTTAGCGGGGCACGCACAGATACGCAGTATTTT; D: TRBD2; J: TRBJ2-3; V: TRBV6-5; size: .
CDR3: CAWSVGENTEAFF; DNA: TGTGCCTGGAGTGTAGGGGAGAACACTGAAGCTTTCTTT; D: .; J: TRBJ1-1; V: TRBV30; size: few
CDR3: CASSYRVLDNQPQHF; DNA: TGCGCCAGCAGCTACCGGGTTCTCGACAATCAGCCCCAGCATTTT; D: .; J: TRBJ1-5; V: TRBV4-1; size: once
CDR3: CASSNPGQGTSYEQYF; DNA: TGTGCCAGTAGTAACCCGGGACAGGGGACCTCCTACGAGCAGTACTTC; D: TRBD1; J: TRBJ2-7; V: TRBV19; size: .
CDR3: CASSLAQGQPQHF; DNA: TGTGCCAGCAGCTTAGCTCAGGGGCAGCCCCAGCATTTT; D: .; J: TRBJ1-5; V: TRBV7-9; size: .
CDR3: CASSSGDLFYGYTF; DNA: TGTGCCAGCAGCTCCGGGGACCTCTTCTATGGCTACACCTTC; D: .; J: TRBJ1-2; V: TRBV7-9; size: .
CDR3: CATSRGPPSYEQYF; DNA: TGTGCCACCAGCAGAGGTCCTCCCTCCTACGAGCAGTACTTC; D: .; J: TRBJ2-7; V: TRBV15; size: .
CDR3: CASSSSGSLYNEQFF; DNA: TGTGCCAGCAGTTCTAGCGGGAGCCTCTACAATGAGCAGTTCTTC; D: TRBD2; J: TRBJ2-1; V: TRBV9; size: once
CDR3: CASSQESAGLAYEQYF; DNA: TGCGCCAGCAGCCAAGAGTCAGCGGGACTCGCCTACGAGCAGTACTTC; D: TRBD2; J: TRBJ2-7; V: TRBV4-1; size: .
CDR3: CASSLRPPGQGLNYGYTF; DNA: TGTGCCAGCAGCTTGAGGCCGCCGGGACAGGGATTGAACTATGGCTACACCTTC; D: TRBD1; J: TRBJ1-2; V: TRBV5-5; size: .
CDR3: CASNTATDTQYF; DNA: TGTGCCAGCAACACAGCTACAGATACGCAGTATTTT; D: .; J: TRBJ2-3; V: TRBV11-2; size: .
CDR3: CASSLDNEQYF; DNA: TGTGCCAGCAGCTTGGATAACGAGCAGTACTTC; D: .; J: TRBJ2-7; V: TRBV5-6; size: few
CDR3: CASSVYPLQGYTF; DNA: TGTGCCAGCAGCGTCTATCCCCTCCAAGGCTACACCTTC; D: .; J: TRBJ1-2; V: TRBV7-3; size: .
CDR3: CASSLASSSWDQPQHF; DNA: TGTGCCAGCAGCTTAGCGTCGAGCAGTTGGGATCAGCCCCAGCATTTT; D: .; J: TRBJ1-5; V: TRBV7-9; size: .
CDR3: CASRPRGGYNEQFF; DNA: TGTGCCAGTAGACCCAGGGGGGGCTACAATGAGCAGTTCTTC; D: .; J: TRBJ2-1; V: TRBV19; size: .
CDR3: CSVEGGGRPTGELFF; DNA: TGCAGCGTTGAAGGGGGCGGGAGGCCCACCGGGGAGCTGTTTTTT; D: TRBD2; J: TRBJ2-2; V: TRBV29-1; size: .
CDR3: CASSPGTSGLSYEQYF; DNA: TGTGCCAGCAGTCCGGGGACTAGCGGACTCTCCTACGAGCAGTACTTC; D: TRBD2; J: TRBJ2-7; V: TRBV27; size: .
CDR3: CASTGSSAGELFF; DNA: TGTGCCAGTACCGGTTCCTCGGCCGGGGAGCTGTTTTTT; D: .; J: TRBJ2-2; V: TRBV19; size: .
CDR3: CASSPWGGSNTGELFF; DNA: TGTGCCAGCAGCCCTTGGGGGGGCTCGAACACCGGGGAGCTGTTTTTT; D: .; J: TRBJ2-2; V: TRBV11-3; size: .
CDR3: CASTWSEGTGMNTEAFF; DNA: TGTGCCAGCACGTGGAGCGAAGGGACAGGGATGAACACTGAAGCTTTCTTT; D: TRBD1; J: TRBJ1-1; V: TRBV7-8; size: .
CDR3: CASRGTEAFF; DNA: TGTGCCAGTAGGGGTACTGAAGCTTTCTTT; D: .; J: TRBJ1-1; V: TRBV27; size: .
CDR3: CASSNSVVDEQFF; DNA: TGTGCCAGTAGTAACTCGGTAGTTGATGAGCAGTTCTTC; D: .; J: TRBJ2-1; V: TRBV19; size: .
CDR3: CASSQEEGTATNEKLFF; DNA: TGTGCCAGCAGCCAAGAGGAAGGGACTGCAACTAATGAAAAACTGTTTTTT; D: .; J: TRBJ1-4; V: TRBV4-2; size: .
CDR3: CASSDLAGAGDTQYF; DNA: TGTGCCAGCAGTGACCTAGCGGGAGCAGGAGATACGCAGTATTTT; D: TRBD2; J: TRBJ2-3; V: TRBV6-4; size: .
CDR3: CATSGRLASYNEQFF; DNA: TGTGCCACCAGCGGTCGACTAGCCTCCTACAATGAGCAGTTCTTC; D: TRBD2; J: TRBJ2-1; V: TRBV15; size: .
CDR3: CASRPGKNTGELFF; DNA: TGCGCCAGCCGGCCCGGGAAGAACACCGGGGAGCTGTTTTTT; D: .; J: TRBJ2-2; V: TRBV4-3; size: .
CDR3: CSVDSRESGELFF; DNA: TGCAGCGTTGACTCCAGGGAAAGCGGGGAGCTGTTTTTT; D: .; J: TRBJ2-2; V: TRBV29-1; size: .
CDR3: CASSQVLETGMVYEQYF; DNA: TGCGCCAGCAGCCAAGTTCTAGAGACAGGGATGGTCTACGAGCAGTACTTC; D: TRBD1; J: TRBJ2-7; V: TRBV4-3; size: .
CDR3: CATSGSYNEQFF; DNA: TGTGCCACTTCCGGCTCCTACAATGAGCAGTTCTTC; D: .; J: TRBJ2-1; V: TRBV27; size: .
CDR3: CAISESGGGLQPQHF; DNA: TGTGCCATCAGTGAGTCGGGGGGGGGCCTTCAGCCCCAGCATTTT; D: .; J: TRBJ1-5; V: TRBV10-3; size: once
CDR3: CASSQVNRGYGYTF; DNA: TGTGCCAGCAGCCAAGTTAACAGGGGATACGGCTACACCTTC; D: TRBD1; J: TRBJ1-2; V: TRBV14; size: .
CDR3: CASSLGDRVISGYTF; DNA: TGTGCCAGCAGCTTGGGGGACAGGGTAATTAGTGGCTACACCTTC; D: TRBD1; J: TRBJ1-2; V: TRBV5-8; size: .